The subject of this entry is one T cell receptor beta chain. Antigen: not known. This record belongs to a study of OX40 agonist ivuxolimab in advanced cancers. Across the study: Of mixed ages from about 20 to 80 and averaging roughly 66 years, the group was about 80% male. Study-wide findings and caveats: The study found that CD8+ T cells averaged more expanded clones than CD4+. Dose levels from 0.1 to 3.0 mg/kg saw CD4+ and CD8+ blood T cells expand clonally by week 6.

The V and J ends lost 5 bases and 2 bases respectively, with 12 bases between them. Germline V lookup: CDR1 SGHTA, CDR2 FQGNSA. The CDR3 is 15 amino acids. Data came from immunoSEQ multiplex PCR; TCRdb stores just in-frame clones and leaves some out. Of 75,000 to 100,000 clones in the sample, roughly 80% were seen once. Sequencing used CD4+ or CD8+ T cells sorted from blood, obtained in a trial of the OX40 agonist ivuxolimab. This sequence originates from an adult with an advanced solid tumor such as melanoma, head and neck, liver or kidney cancer. The chain employs TRBV7-2 and TRBJ1-4; a possible D gene is TRBD1 (6 bases). CDR3 region: CASSQQGGTNEKLFF. DNA of the CDR3: TGTGCCAGCAGCCAACAGGGTGGGACTAATGAAAAACTGTTTTTT.